These 20 T cell receptor beta chains originate from one sample sequenced in a study of blood T cell repertoires in COVID-19 (dated by TCRdb to about 2020). Libraries were made using the immunoSEQ multiplex PCR assay. TCRdb retrieved this table from immuneACCESS and kept in-frame rearrangements only. Not all clones are present; in checked studies, unresolved V genes account for under half, and no reason is known for the remainder. This sample gives some 89,000 clones in total; around nine tenths of them show up just once. The top ten hold 15% of the sample. The sample was peripheral blood. Every receptor here comes from a human donor in a cohort sampled during active COVID-19.

The rearrangement uses TRBV5-8 and TRBJ2-3, with 12 bases matching TRBD2. Trimming removed 4 bases from V and 6 bases from J; junction bases left unmatched: 6. The CDR3 totals 15 residues. From germline, CDR1 is SGHTS and CDR2 YDEGEE. CDR3 nucleotide sequence: TGTGCCAGCAGCCGAAAACTAGCGGGGGGTGATACGCAGTATTTT. Its translation: CASSRKLAGGDTQYF.

The CDR3 sequence: CAWSVRENEKLFF. In nucleotides, the CDR3 is TGTGCCTGGAGTGTAAGAGAGAATGAAAAACTGTTTTTT. The chain couples TRBV30 to TRBJ1-4; D remains ambiguous. The V and J ends lost 0 bases and 5 bases respectively, with 7 bases between them. The CDR3 has 13 residues. Germline CDR1 and CDR2: GTSNPN and SVGIG (reference sequence).

In this sample, this clone turned up a few times. V and J are TRBV20-1 and TRBJ2-3; perhaps TRBD1 as D (6 bases). CDR1 and CDR2 (germline): DFQATT, SNEGSKA (reference sequence). This CDR3 spans 14 amino acids. Trimming pared 3 bases from V and 2 bases from J, leaving 12 bases between. The CDR3 spells CSASSTGPTDTQYF. CDR3 in DNA: TGCAGTGCTAGTTCGACAGGACCCACAGATACGCAGTATTTT.

The sample holds a few counts of this clone. This chain connects TRBV12-2 to TRBJ2-3; the D segment call TRBD1 is taken from the table without a DNA check. TRBV12-2 is annotated as a pseudogene. The CDR3 contains 17 residues. CDR3 bases: TGTGCAAGTCGCTTAGTCCGATCCAGGGGGCGCACAGATACGCAGTATTTT. Encoded protein: CASRLVRSRGRTDTQYF.

This chain links TRBV6-2 or TRBV6-3 with TRBJ1-2; 8 nucleotides line up with TRBD1. CDR1 and CDR2 from the germline V gene are MNHEY and SVGEGT. J gave up 6 bases and V 4 bases, and 7 bases lay outside the gene matches. This CDR3 contains 14 residues. As DNA, the CDR3 is TGTGCCAGCAGTTTCGGACAGGGAAGGAATGGCTACACCTTC. Its translation: CASSFGQGRNGYTF.

The gene calls are TRBV2 and TRBJ2-4; TRBD1 matches 8 bases. This CDR3 region has 16 residues. Trimming took 2 bases from V and 7 from J; bases not matched to a gene: 10. The germline CDR1 and CDR2 sequences are SNHLY and FYNNEI. This CDR3 reads CASSEPGGAARNIQYF. CDR3 sequence (DNA): TGTGCCAGCAGTGAACCAGGGGGCGCGGCCAGGAACATTCAGTACTTC. Variable domain in full (rest from reference TRBV2 and TRBJ2-4): EPEVTQTPSHQVTQMGQEVILRCVPISNHLYFYWYRQILGQKVEFLVSFYNNEISEKSEIFDDQFSVERPDGSNFTLKIRSTKLEDSAMYFCASSEPGGAARNIQYFGAGTRLSVL.

The chain uses TRBV5-1 and TRBJ2-1; 9 bases agree with TRBD2. The CDR3 runs 14 residues. J was trimmed by 9 bases and V by 1 base; bases with no gene match: 5. Germline CDR1 is SGHRS and CDR2 is YFSETQ. The CDR3 DNA sequence: TGCGCCAGCAGCTTGCTGGCGGGAGGGGGTGAGCAGTTCTTC. Translating it yields CASSLLAGGGEQFF.

The chain has TRBV28 and TRBJ1-2, with 7 bases identical to TRBD1. Germline CDR1 is MDHEN and CDR2 is SYDVKM. The CDR3 is 16 residues long. Trimming cost V 2 bases and J 1 base; bases outside gene matches: 7. The CDR3 region has the DNA TGTGCCAGCAGTTTACCCCCCGGACAGGATAACTATGGCTACACCTTC. This gives the protein CASSLPPGQDNYGYTF.

This clone was recorded only once. The chain is built from TRBV7-3 and TRBJ2-3; no clear D gene. Germline V gives CDR1 SGHTA, CDR2 FQGTGA. V lost 3 bases and J 0 bases, leaving 7 bases between the germline ends. CDR3 length: 14 amino acids. The CDR3 nucleotides read TGTGCCAGCAGCTTGACTGGCAGCACAGATACGCAGTATTTT. Translated, it gives CASSLTGSTDTQYF.

The V and J genes are TRBV5-4 and TRBJ2-5, with 7 bases lining up with TRBD2. The germline CDR1 and CDR2 sequences are SGHNT and YYREEE (reference sequence). J lost 2 bases, V lost 3 bases, and 10 bases had no gene match. The CDR3 loop spans 16 amino acids. CDR3 nucleotides: TGTGCCAGCAGCTCGGGGGGTCCCGCGGAACAAGAGACCCAGTACTTC. Residues: CASSSGGPAEQETQYF.

This clone is termed medium-sized. This chain links TRBV7-9 with TRBJ1-1; unclear D gene. Germline values: CDR1 SEHNR, CDR2 FQNEAQ (reference sequence). The germline V and J ends were trimmed by 5 bases and 1 base, with 14 bases remaining between them. The CDR3 is 15 amino acids. In DNA form, the CDR3 reads TGTGCCAGCAGCCCCGTGCCGACACCGAACACTGAAGCTTTCTTT. It codes for CASSPVPTPNTEAFF.

The count of this clone is one. The chain couples TRBV25-1 to TRBJ1-1, with D maybe TRBD1 (5 bases). In germline, CDR1 is MGHDK, CDR2 SYGVNS. Trimming pared 6 bases from V and 4 bases from J, leaving 6 bases between. The CDR3 is 11 amino acids. CDR3 loop: CASRDTTEAFF. For the CDR3, the DNA is TGTGCCAGCAGGGACACCACTGAAGCTTTCTTT.

This chain uses TRBV6-5 with TRBJ2-2, with 8 bases identical to TRBD1. Germline CDR1 is MNHEY and CDR2 is SVGAGI. V was pared by 8 bases and J by 5 bases, with 7 bases of the junction left unmatched. CDR3 size: 14 residues. As DNA, the CDR3 is TGTGCCAGCCACAGGGGGTTGGTGACCGGGGAGCTGTTTTTT. Translating it yields CASHRGLVTGELFF.

CDR3 DNA sequence: TGTGCCATCCTGCGGGGTGGAGAGACCCAGTACTTC. Protein: CAILRGGETQYF. The chain has TRBV10-3 and TRBJ2-5; D may be TRBD2 (6 bases). V dropped 8 bases and J dropped 4 bases, with 11 bases sitting between them. Germline V gene data show CDR1 as ENHRY and CDR2 as SYGVKD. The CDR3 totals 12 residues.

This clone was seen a few times. The chain has TRBV7-8 and TRBJ2-7; TRBD1 aligns across 7 bases. Germline V gene data show CDR1 as SGHVS and CDR2 as FQNEAQ. V lost 4 bases, J lost 4 bases, and 4 bases stayed unmatched. This CDR3 is 13 amino acids long. The CDR3 DNA follows: TGTGCCAGCAGCTACCACAGGGGTTACGAGCAGTACTTC. Translating it yields CASSYHRGYEQYF. Complete variable domain (other parts from reference TRBV7-8 and TRBJ2-7): GAGVSQSPRYKVAKRGQDVALRCDPISGHVSLFWYQQALGQGPEFLTYFQNEAQLDKSGLPSDRFFAERPEGSVSTLKIQRTQQEDSAVYLCASSYHRGYEQYFGPGTRLTVT.

The chain is built from TRBV28 and TRBJ1-1; TRBD1 might be the D (5 bases). The CDR3 extends over 15 amino acids. Trimming left V 8 bases short and J 1 base short, with 17 bases between. Looked up from germline, CDR1 is MDHEN and CDR2 is SYDVKM. CDR3 coding DNA: TGTGCCAGCTTACTCGGGGGGTCCGGGAACACTGAAGCTTTCTTT. This encodes CASLLGGSGNTEAFF.

V is TRBV11-2 and J is TRBJ2-7; 11 positions match TRBD2. V gave up 3 bases and J gave up 6 bases; unmatched junction bases: 10. CDR3 length: 16 amino acids. Per germline, CDR1 SGHAT and CDR2 FQNNGV. CDR3 protein: CASSFNMLAGGSEQYF. In nucleotides, the CDR3 is TGTGCCAGCAGCTTCAATATGCTAGCGGGAGGCTCCGAGCAGTACTTC. Filled out from reference TRBV11-2 and TRBJ2-7, the complete variable domain reads EAGVAQSPRYKIIEKRQSVAFWCNPISGHATLYWYQQILGQGPKLLIQFQNNGVVDDSQLPKDRFSAERLKGVDSTLKIQPAKLEDSAVYLCASSFNMLAGGSEQYFGPGTRLTVT.

V usage is TRBV4-1 and J usage is TRBJ2-7; 10 positions match TRBD1. J gave up 3 bases and V 0 bases, and 2 bases lay outside the gene matches. Germline V CDR1 and CDR2: MGHRA, YSYEKL. The length of the CDR3 is 15 residues. The CDR3 sequence is CASSQDGTGVYEQYF. The CDR3 DNA sequence: TGCGCCAGCAGCCAAGATGGGACAGGGGTCTACGAGCAGTACTTC.

The chain has TRBV5-6 and TRBJ2-3; TRBD2 matches 8 bases. The trim removed 7 bases at V and 4 bases at J, leaving 8 bases unmatched. The germline V gene encodes CDR1 SGHDT and CDR2 YYEEEE. The CDR3 spans 14 residues. The CDR3 nucleotides read TGTGCCAGCGAAGATAGCGGGATCTCAGATACGCAGTATTTT. Translating it yields CASEDSGISDTQYF.

CDR3 loop: CASSSGTGVYEQYF. CDR3 bases: TGTGCCAGCAGTTCCGGAACCGGGGTCTACGAGCAGTACTTC. This sequence joins TRBV28 and TRBJ2-7, with D maybe TRBD2 (5 bases). V dropped 4 bases and J dropped 3 bases, with 13 bases sitting between them. The CDR3 sequence is 14 residues long. CDR1 is MDHEN and CDR2 is SYDVKM in the germline V gene. Full variable domain (remainder filled in from reference TRBV28 and TRBJ2-7): DVKVTQSSRYLVKRTGEKVFLECVQDMDHENMFWYRQDPGLGLRLIYFSYDVKMKEKGDIPEGYSVSREKKERFSLILESASTNQTSMYLCASSSGTGVYEQYFGPGTRLTVT.